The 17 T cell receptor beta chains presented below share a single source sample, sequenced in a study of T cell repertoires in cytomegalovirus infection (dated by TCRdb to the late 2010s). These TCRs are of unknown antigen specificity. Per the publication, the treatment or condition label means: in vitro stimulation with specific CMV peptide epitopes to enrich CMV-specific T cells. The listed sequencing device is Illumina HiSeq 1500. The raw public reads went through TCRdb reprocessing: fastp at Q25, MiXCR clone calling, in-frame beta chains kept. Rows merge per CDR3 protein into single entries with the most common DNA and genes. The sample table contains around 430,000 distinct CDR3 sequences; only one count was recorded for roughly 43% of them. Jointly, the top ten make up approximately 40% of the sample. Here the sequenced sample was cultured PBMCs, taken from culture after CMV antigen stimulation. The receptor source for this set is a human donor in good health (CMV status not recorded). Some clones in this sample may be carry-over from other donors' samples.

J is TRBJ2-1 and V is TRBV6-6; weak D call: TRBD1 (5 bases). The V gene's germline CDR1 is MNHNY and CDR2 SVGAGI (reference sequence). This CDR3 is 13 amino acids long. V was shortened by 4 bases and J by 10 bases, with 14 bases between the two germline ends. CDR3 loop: CASSSLPPGEQFF. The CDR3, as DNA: TGTGCCAGCAGTTCCCTCCCCCCAGGGGAGCAGTTCTTC.

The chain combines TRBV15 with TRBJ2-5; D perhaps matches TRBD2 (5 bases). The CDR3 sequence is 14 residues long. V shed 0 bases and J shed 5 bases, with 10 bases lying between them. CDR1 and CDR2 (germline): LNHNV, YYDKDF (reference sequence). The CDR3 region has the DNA TGTGCCACCAGCAGAGAAGAGGGAGAGGAGACCCAGTACTTC. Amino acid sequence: CATSREEGEETQYF.

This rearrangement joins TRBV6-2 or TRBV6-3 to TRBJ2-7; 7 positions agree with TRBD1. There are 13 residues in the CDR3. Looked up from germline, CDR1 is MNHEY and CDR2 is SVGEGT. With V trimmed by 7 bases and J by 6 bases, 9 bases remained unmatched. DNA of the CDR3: TGTGCCAGCAAGGCTGACAGGGTGGGCGAGCAGTACTTC. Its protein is CASKADRVGEQYF.

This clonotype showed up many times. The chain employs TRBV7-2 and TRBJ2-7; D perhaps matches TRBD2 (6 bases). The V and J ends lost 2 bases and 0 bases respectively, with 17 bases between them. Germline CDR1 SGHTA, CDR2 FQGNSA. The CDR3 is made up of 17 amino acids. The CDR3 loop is CASSLMGGTVFSYEQYF. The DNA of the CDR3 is TGTGCCAGCAGCTTAATGGGCGGGACCGTATTCTCCTACGAGCAGTACTTC.

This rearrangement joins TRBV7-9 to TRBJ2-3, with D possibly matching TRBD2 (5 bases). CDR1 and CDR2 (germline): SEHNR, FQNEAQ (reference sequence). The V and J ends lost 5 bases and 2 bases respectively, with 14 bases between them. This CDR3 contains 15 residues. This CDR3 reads CASSPLERLTDTQYF. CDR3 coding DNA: TGTGCCAGCAGCCCCCTCGAGCGGCTCACAGATACGCAGTATTTT.

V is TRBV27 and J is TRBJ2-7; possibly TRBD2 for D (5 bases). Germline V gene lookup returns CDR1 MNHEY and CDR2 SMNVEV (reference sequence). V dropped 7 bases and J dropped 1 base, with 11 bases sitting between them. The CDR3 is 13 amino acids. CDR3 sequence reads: CASTRGDSYEQYF. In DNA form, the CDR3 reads TGTGCCAGCACTCGGGGAGATTCCTACGAGCAGTACTTC.

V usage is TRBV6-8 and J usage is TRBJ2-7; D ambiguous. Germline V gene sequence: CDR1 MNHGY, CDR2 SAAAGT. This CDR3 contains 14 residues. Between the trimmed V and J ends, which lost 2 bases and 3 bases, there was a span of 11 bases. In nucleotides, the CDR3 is TGTGCCAGCAGTTACCTTGGACCGAACTACGAGCAGTACTTC. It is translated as CASSYLGPNYEQYF.

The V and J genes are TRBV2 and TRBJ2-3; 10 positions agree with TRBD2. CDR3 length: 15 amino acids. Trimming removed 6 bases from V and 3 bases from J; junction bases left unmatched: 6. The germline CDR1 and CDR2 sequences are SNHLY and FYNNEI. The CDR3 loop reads CASRSPSGGTDTQYF. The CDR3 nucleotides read TGTGCCAGCAGGAGCCCTAGCGGGGGTACAGATACGCAGTATTTT.

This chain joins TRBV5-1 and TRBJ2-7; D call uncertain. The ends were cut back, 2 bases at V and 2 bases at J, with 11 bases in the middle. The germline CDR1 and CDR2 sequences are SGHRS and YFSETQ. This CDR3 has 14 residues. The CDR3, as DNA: TGCGCCAGCAGCTTCTTCTGGGAAGCCTACGAGCAGTACTTC. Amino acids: CASSFFWEAYEQYF.

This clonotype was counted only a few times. The CDR3 coding sequence is TGTGCCAGCAGCTTAGATGTGGGACTAGCGGGGGGCACAGATACGCAGTATTTT. This encodes CASSLDVGLAGGTDTQYF. The chain recombines TRBV7-2 with TRBJ2-3; 14 positions agree with TRBD2. V trimming: 1 base; J trimming: 1 base; junction bases outside the gene matches: 4. Germline V gives CDR1 SGHTA, CDR2 FQGNSA. The CDR3 is made up of 18 amino acids.

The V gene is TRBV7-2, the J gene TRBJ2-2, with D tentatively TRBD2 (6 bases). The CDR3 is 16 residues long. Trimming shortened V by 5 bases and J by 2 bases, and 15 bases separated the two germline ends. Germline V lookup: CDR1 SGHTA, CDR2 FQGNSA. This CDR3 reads CASSRKVGGNTGELFF. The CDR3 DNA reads TGTGCCAGCAGCCGAAAGGTGGGGGGAAACACCGGGGAGCTGTTTTTT.

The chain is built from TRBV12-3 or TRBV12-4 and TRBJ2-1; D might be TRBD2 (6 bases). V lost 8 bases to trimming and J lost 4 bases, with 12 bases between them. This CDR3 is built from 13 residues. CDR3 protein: CASAWDFYNEQFF. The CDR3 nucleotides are TGTGCCAGCGCATGGGACTTTTACAATGAGCAGTTCTTC.

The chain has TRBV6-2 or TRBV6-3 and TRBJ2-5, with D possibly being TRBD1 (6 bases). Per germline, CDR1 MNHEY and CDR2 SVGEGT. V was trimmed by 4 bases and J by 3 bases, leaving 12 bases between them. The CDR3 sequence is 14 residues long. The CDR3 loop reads CASSSAQGEETQYF. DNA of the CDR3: TGTGCCAGCAGTTCTGCACAGGGAGAAGAGACCCAGTACTTC.

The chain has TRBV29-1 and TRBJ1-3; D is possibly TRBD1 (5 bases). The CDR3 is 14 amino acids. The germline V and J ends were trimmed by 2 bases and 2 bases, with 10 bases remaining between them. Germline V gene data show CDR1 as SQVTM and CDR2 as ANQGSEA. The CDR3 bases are TGCAGCGTTGAAAAGACAGCGACTGGAAACACCATATATTTT. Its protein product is CSVEKTATGNTIYF.

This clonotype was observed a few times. The CDR3 region is CASSSRTGGTYEQYF. CDR3 coding DNA: TGTGCCAGCAGCTCCCGGACAGGGGGGACCTACGAGCAGTACTTC. V usage is TRBV7-2 and J usage is TRBJ2-7; 10 bases match TRBD1. Germline loops: CDR1 SGHTA, CDR2 FQGNSA. The CDR3 totals 15 residues. Germline trimming cut 4 bases from V and 2 bases from J; bases unmatched to any gene: 5. Drawing the rest from reference TRBV7-2 and TRBJ2-7, the complete variable domain is GAGVSQSPSNKVTEKGKDVELRCDPISGHTALYWYRQSLGQGLEFLIYFQGNSAPDKSGLPSDRFSAERTGGSVSTLTIQRTQQEDSAVYLCASSSRTGGTYEQYFGPGTRLTVT.

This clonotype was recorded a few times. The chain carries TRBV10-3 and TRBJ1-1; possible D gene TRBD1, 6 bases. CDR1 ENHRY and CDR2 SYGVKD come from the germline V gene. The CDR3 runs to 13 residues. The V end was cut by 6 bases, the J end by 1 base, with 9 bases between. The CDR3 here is CAIRSGQNTEAFF. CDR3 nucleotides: TGTGCCATCAGATCGGGACAGAACACTGAAGCTTTCTTT.

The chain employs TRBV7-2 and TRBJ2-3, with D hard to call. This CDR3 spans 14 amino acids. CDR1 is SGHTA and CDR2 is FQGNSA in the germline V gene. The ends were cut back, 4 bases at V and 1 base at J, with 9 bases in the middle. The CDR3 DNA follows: TGTGCCAGCAGCTCCCAGAGCGGCACAGATACGCAGTATTTT. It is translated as CASSSQSGTDTQYF. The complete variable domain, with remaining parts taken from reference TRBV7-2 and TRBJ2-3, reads GAGVSQSPSNKVTEKGKDVELRCDPISGHTALYWYRQSLGQGLEFLIYFQGNSAPDKSGLPSDRFSAERTGGSVSTLTIQRTQQEDSAVYLCASSSQSGTDTQYFGPGTRLTVL.